This TCR beta chain was obtained from a study of early T cells in non-severe SARS-CoV-2 infection. Study-wide results and limits: Lookups in VDJdb leaned toward anti-spike CD8 responses and missed private and CD4 specificities.

CDR1 SEHNR and CDR2 FQNEAQ come from the germline V gene (reference sequence). The CDR3 sequence is 16 residues long. The V and J ends lost 4 bases and 0 bases, in that order; junction bases with no gene match: 4. Individual cDNA molecules received unique molecular identifiers. TCRdb reanalysed the 5' RACE reads using MiXCR and keeps one entry per CDR3 protein. Of some 71,000 distinct CDR3 sequences in the sample, roughly 10% were seen once. This clonotype was counted many times. Antigen specificity is unknown. This receptor was taken from an adult who was a healthcare worker with PCR-confirmed SARS-CoV-2 infection or an uninfected control (not recorded which). The sequenced sample consisted of whole blood. The chain employs TRBV7-9 and TRBJ2-3; 10 positions agree with TRBD2. CDR3 amino acids: CASSSPTSGSTDTQYF. In DNA form, the CDR3 reads TGTGCCAGCAGCTCCCCGACTAGCGGGAGCACAGATACGCAGTATTTT.